A selection of T cell receptor beta chains follows, all from one sample in a study of radiation and T cells in renal cell carcinoma. The assay was immunoSEQ multiplex PCR, and TCRdb's table has in-frame clones only and misses some. The data contain roughly 92,000 clones, 84% of them singletons. Material: blood, obtained from a patient whose treatment included radiotherapy and nephrectomy. The source of these receptors is a man in his sixties with renal cell carcinoma. The CDR3 runs from the conserved cysteine through the conserved F or W. The D gene is left open where the match is weak.

v_call	d_call	j_call	cdr3_nt	cdr3_aa
TRBV28	.	TRBJ2-7	TGTGCCAGCAGTTTGTTCGGGGCGCCGAGTGGGGAGCAGTACTTC	CASSLFGAPSGEQYF
TRBV15	.	TRBJ2-5	TGTGCCACCAGCAGAGATCGGCAGGGCGGAGAGACCCAGTACTTC	CATSRDRQGGETQYF
TRBV29-1	.	TRBJ2-7	TGCAGCGTTTGTCATGGTGTCAGCGCAACCTACGAGCAGTACTTC	CSVCHGVSATYEQYF
TRBV4-2	TRBD1	TRBJ2-7	TGTGCCAGCAGCCAAGCCCAGGGACAGGGCTATGAGCAGTACTTC	CASSQAQGQGYEQYF
TRBV4-2	TRBD1	TRBJ2-7	TGTGCCAGCAGCCCTTCCCGACAGGGAAAAGAAGAGCAGTACTTC	CASSPSRQGKEEQYF
TRBV27	TRBD2	TRBJ2-7	TGTGCCAGCAGTTTATTGGCTAGCGGGGGGATCTCCTACGAGCAGTACTTC	CASSLLASGGISYEQYF
TRBV7-2	.	TRBJ2-3	TGTGCCAGCAGCTTACGGGTTCCCCACAGTCTTCTTGCAGATACGCAGTATTTT	CASSLRVPHSLLADTQYF
TRBV6-6	.	TRBJ2-5	TGTGCCAGCGGTGGGGGTGAGACCCAGTACTTC	CASGGGETQYF
TRBV11-1	TRBD2	TRBJ2-7	TGTGCCAGCAGCTTAGGACGGTCTAGCGGGGAATCCTACGAGCAGTACTTC	CASSLGRSSGESYEQYF
TRBV7-9	.	TRBJ2-7	TGTGCCAGCGAAGAGGGTGGCGACGAGCAGTACTTC	CASEEGGDEQYF
TRBV29-1	TRBD2	TRBJ2-3	TGCAGCGTCCCGGGACTGGGGGGGGCAGATACGCAGTATTTT	CSVPGLGGADTQYF
TRBV15	TRBD1	TRBJ2-7	TGTGCCACCAGCCGGGACAGGGCAGGATACGAGCAGTACTTC	CATSRDRAGYEQYF
TRBV4-1	.	TRBJ2-1	TGCGCCAGCAGCCAAGATCCTGGACGTGGTGGCTACAATGAGCAGTTCTTC	CASSQDPGRGGYNEQFF
TRBV28	.	TRBJ2-2	TGTGCCTGCTGGGACGTTTCGAACACCGGGGAGCTGTTTTTT	CACWDVSNTGELFF
TRBV5-5	.	TRBJ2-4	TGTGCCAGCAGCTTGGAGCTAGCCAAAAACATTCAGTACTTC	CASSLELAKNIQYF
TRBV11-3	.	TRBJ2-1	TGTGCCAGCAGCTTAGGTCAGGCTACAATCGAGCAGTTCTTC	CASSLGQATIEQFF
TRBV5-4	.	TRBJ2-7	TGTGCCAGCAGCTTGGGAGCAAACAGGGCAACCTACGAGCAGTACTTC	CASSLGANRATYEQYF
TRBV6-1	.	TRBJ2-1	TGTGCCAGCACCCCCACTAGCCTCAGAGACAATGAGCAGTTCTTC	CASTPTSLRDNEQFF
TRBV6-1	TRBD2	TRBJ2-7	TGTGCCAGCAGAAGGACTAGCGGCACCTACGAGCAGTACTTC	CASRRTSGTYEQYF
TRBV19	TRBD2	TRBJ2-1	TGTGCCAGTCAACAACTAGCGGGAGGGTTTAGCTCCTACAATGAGCAGTTCTTC	CASQQLAGGFSSYNEQFF
TRBV5-1	.	TRBJ2-1	TGCGCCAGCAGCTTGGCCCAACAGGGGCCAAGGGGGGACAATGAGCAGTTCTTC	CASSLAQQGPRGDNEQFF
TRBV11-2	TRBD2	TRBJ2-3	TGTGCCAGCAGCTTAGCGGGAGGGGGAGATACGCAGTATTTT	CASSLAGGGDTQYF
TRBV5-1	.	TRBJ2-1	TGCGCCAGCAGCTTGGCAGGCAATGAGCAGTTCTTC	CASSLAGNEQFF
TRBV5-1	.	TRBJ2-2	TGCGCCAGCAGCTTACAGAACACCGGGGAGCTGTTTTTT	CASSLQNTGELFF
TRBV5-4	.	TRBJ1-5	TGTGCCAGCAGCCTCGCGGGACGTAAGGAAAACCAGCATTTT	CASSLAGRKENQHF
TRBV11-3	.	TRBJ1-1	TGTGCCAGCAGCTTAGGGGGGGCAACCCCCAAAGCTTTCTTT	CASSLGGATPKAFF